This TCR beta chain was captured in a study of cytomegalovirus exposure and HLA in healthy donors. As for the study in general: Earlier, almost 120 million unique TCR beta sequences were recovered from about 179 million T cells by an analysis. Roughly 85 million unique TCRs from HLA-typed donors made up an early data release.

CDR1 and CDR2 (germline): MNHEY, SMNVEV (reference sequence). V was clipped by 3 bases and J by 2 bases; unmatched bases: 6. CDR3 length: 16 amino acids. Overall study findings and caveats: A link between a missense DCLRE1C variant and TCR beta V- and J-gene trimming emerged from a later analysis. Earlier analysis looked at TCR beta V segments, and most were productive about 87% or about 30% of the time.

A multiplex PCR was run with 60 Vbeta primers and 13 Jbeta primers. Using immunoSEQ multiplex PCR, the repertoire was profiled, and TCRdb retains in-frame clones only, with some absent. This table has some 100,000 clones, roughly 74% appearing once. As regards this clone: Its antigen remains unknown.

The source of this sequence is a woman aged 18-29 years in good health and CMV-seropositive. The sequencing input was PBMCs. This chain uses TRBV27 with TRBJ2-7; 11 positions agree with TRBD1. Here the CDR3 DNA reads TGTGCCAGCAGTTTGTGGACAGGGGGCCCTACCTACGAGCAGTACTTC. Amino acid sequence: CASSLWTGGPTYEQYF.